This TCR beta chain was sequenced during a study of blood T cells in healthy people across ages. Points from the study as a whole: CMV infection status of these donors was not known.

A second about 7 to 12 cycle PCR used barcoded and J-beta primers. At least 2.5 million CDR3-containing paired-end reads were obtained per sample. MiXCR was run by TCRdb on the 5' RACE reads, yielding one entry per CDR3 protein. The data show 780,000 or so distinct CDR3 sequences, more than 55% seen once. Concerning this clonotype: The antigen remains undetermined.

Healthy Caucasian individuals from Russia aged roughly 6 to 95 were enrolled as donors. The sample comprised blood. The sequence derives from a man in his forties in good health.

CDR3 residues: CASSTPRGADTQYF. CDR3 in DNA: TGTGCCAGCAGCACCCCACGGGGCGCAGATACGCAGTATTTT. The chain is built from TRBV21-1 and TRBJ2-3. TRBV21-1 constitutes a pseudogene. The length of the CDR3 is 14 residues.